This T cell receptor beta chain was sequenced for a study of T-cell memory formation after mild COVID-19. For the study at large: TCR clusters mostly belonged to single donors. Study outcomes and limitations: Confirmation was lacking for SARS-CoV-2 specificity of second-wave clones that peaked on day 37. Mostly located in CM and EM were contracting CD4+ clones, with contracting CD8+ clones located in EMRA.

UMIs and sample barcodes were carried by the TCR alpha and TCR beta cDNA libraries that 5'RACE produced using constant-segment primers. From the 5' RACE reads, TCRdb called clonotypes with MiXCR, one entry per CDR3 protein. Counted here are some 350,000 distinct CDR3 sequences, approximately 15% occurring once; the ten biggest clones make up more than 20%. CDR3 length: 16 amino acids. Germline V CDR1 and CDR2: SEHNR, FQNEAQ (reference sequence). V gave up 5 bases and J gave up 6 bases; unmatched junction bases: 11. This clonotype has just a few counts. Its antigen is not known. Sequenced input: PBMCs or a T cell subset sorted from them (not recorded which). The sequence derives from a man aged 18-30 years who had mild COVID-19 (a few samples of this study predate the infection). Cell type and time point are not known. V usage is TRBV7-9 and J usage is TRBJ2-2, with TRBD1 identical over 8 bases. Here the CDR3 DNA reads TGTGCCAGCAGCCACGGCAGGACAGGGTACGCCGGGGAGCTGTTTTTT. Its translation: CASSHGRTGYAGELFF. Drawing the rest from reference TRBV7-9 and TRBJ2-2, the complete variable domain is DTGVSQNPRHKITKRGQNVTFRCDPISEHNRLYWYRQTLGQGPEFLTYFQNEAQLEKSRLLSDRFSAERPKGSFSTLEIQRTEQGDSAMYLCASSHGRTGYAGELFFGEGSRLTVL.